The 2 T cell receptor beta chains in this list originate from one sample, sequenced in a study of blood T cells in healthy people across ages (dated by TCRdb to the mid-2010s). The method behind the library was 5' RACE. Sequenced using an Illumina HiSeq 2500. A second PCR of roughly 7 to 11 cycles was run with a J-beta primer mix and a sample-barcoded 5' primer. TCRdb reprocessed the public reads (quality trimming at Q25 with fastp, clone calling with MiXCR) and kept in-frame beta chains. Records with the same CDR3 protein are collapsed into one entry carrying the most frequent genes and DNA. The table for this sample lists approximately 1,000,000 distinct CDR3 sequences; 35% to 40% of them were counted only once. The ten most abundant clones make up less than 15% of the sample. Sequenced material: blood. All receptors derive from a man younger than 30 in good health.

The rearrangement links TRBV6-6 to TRBJ1-2; 8 nucleotides agree with TRBD1. Germline lookup yields CDR1 MNHNY and CDR2 SVGAGI (reference sequence). The V segment lost 5 bases and the J segment 8 bases; nucleotides outside the gene matches: 10. CDR3 length: 14 residues. The CDR3 DNA follows: TGTGCCAGCAGTAGAATATCGACAGGGGAAGGCTACACCTTC. It codes for CASSRISTGEGYTF.

This clonotype appeared many times. V is TRBV12-3 or TRBV12-4 and J is TRBJ2-3, with D uncertain. The CDR3 extends over 11 amino acids. V was trimmed by 3 bases and J by 4 bases, leaving 2 bases between them. This CDR3 reads CASSFADTQYF. CDR3 DNA: TGTGCCAGCAGTTTCGCAGATACGCAGTATTTT.